This T cell receptor beta chain was identified during a study of T cell responses to AZD1222 COVID-19 vaccine. Sequencing used immunoSEQ multiplex PCR; TCRdb keeps in-frame clones, though not all of them. The sample has 90,000 to 130,000 clones; about nine tenths are singletons. The sequenced sample was peripheral blood, obtained 28 days after the second AZD1222 dose. The receptor was derived from an adult who received the AZD1222 COVID-19 vaccine.

Here the CDR3 DNA reads TGTGCCAGCAGTTTCCGTCCCGGGGAGCTGTTTTTT. Its protein is CASSFRPGELFF. This sequence joins TRBV28 and TRBJ2-2; D remains unclear. Germline V gene data show CDR1 as MDHEN and CDR2 as SYDVKM. V was trimmed by 3 bases and J by 6 bases, leaving 5 bases between them. CDR3 length: 12 amino acids.